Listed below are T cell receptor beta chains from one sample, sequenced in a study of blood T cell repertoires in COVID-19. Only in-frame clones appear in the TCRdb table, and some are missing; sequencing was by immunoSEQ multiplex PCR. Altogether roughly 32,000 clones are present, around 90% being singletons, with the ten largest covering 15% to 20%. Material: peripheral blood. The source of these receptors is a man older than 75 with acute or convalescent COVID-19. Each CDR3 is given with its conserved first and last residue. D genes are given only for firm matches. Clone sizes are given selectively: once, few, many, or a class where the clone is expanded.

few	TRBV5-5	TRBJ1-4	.	TGTGCCAGCAGCGGCCCCGGGGGTGGGGAAAAACTGTTTTTT	CASSGPGGGEKLFF
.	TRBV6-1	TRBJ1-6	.	TGTGCCAGCAGTGAAGTTCTATCCCTCCACTTT	CASSEVLSLHF
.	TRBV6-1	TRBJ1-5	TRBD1	TGTGCCAGCAGTGACCAGGGGGCTGGAGGGCATCAGCCCCAGCATTTT	CASSDQGAGGHQPQHF
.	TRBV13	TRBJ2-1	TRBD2	TGTGCCAGCAGCTTACGGGAGGGTGAGCAGTTCTTC	CASSLREGEQFF
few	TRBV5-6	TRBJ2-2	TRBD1	TGTGCCAGCAGCTTAGACAGGGGGAAGACCGGGGAGCTGTTTTTT	CASSLDRGKTGELFF
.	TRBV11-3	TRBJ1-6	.	TGTGCCAGCAGCTTAGATCGGGAATCACCCCTCCACTTT	CASSLDRESPLHF
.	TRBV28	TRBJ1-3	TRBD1	TGTGCCAGCAGTTATAAAGGGGGCGCATCCTCTGGAAACACCATATATTTT	CASSYKGGASSGNTIYF
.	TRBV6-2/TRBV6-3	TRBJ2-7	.	TGTGCCAGCAGTACCCGGGGGTACGAGCAGTACTTC	CASSTRGYEQYF
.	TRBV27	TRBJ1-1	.	TGTGCCAGCAGTTTATTCCCACTCATGACTGAAGCTTTCTTT	CASSLFPLMTEAFF
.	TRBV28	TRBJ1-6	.	TGTGCCAGCAGTTATCAAGGGGCTAATTCACCCCTCCACTTT	CASSYQGANSPLHF
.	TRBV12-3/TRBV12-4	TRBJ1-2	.	TGTGCCAGCAGTTCCCAGAACTATGGCTACACCTTC	CASSSQNYGYTF
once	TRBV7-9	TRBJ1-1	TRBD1	TGTGCCAGCAGCCTACTGACAGGGGGGAACACTGAAGCTTTCTTT	CASSLLTGGNTEAFF